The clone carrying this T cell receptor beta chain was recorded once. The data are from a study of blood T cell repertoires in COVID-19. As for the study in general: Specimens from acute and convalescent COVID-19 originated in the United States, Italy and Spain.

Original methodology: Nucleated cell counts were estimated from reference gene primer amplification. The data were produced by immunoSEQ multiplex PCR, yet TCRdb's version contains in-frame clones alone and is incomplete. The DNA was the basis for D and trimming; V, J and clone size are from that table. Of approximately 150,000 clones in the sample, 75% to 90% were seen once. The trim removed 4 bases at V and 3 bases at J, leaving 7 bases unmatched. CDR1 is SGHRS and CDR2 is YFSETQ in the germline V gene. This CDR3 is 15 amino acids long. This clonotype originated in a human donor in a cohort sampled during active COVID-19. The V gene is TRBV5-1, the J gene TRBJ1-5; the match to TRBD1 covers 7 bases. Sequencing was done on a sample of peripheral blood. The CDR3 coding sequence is TGCGCCAGCAGCCTGACAGGGATCTCCAATCAGCCCCAGCATTTT. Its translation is CASSLTGISNQPQHF. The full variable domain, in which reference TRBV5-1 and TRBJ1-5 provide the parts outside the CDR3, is KAGVTQTPRYLIKTRGQQVTLSCSPISGHRSVSWYQQTPGQGLQFLFEYFSETQRNKGNFPGRFSGRQFSNSRSEMNVSTLELGDSALYLCASSLTGISNQPQHFGDGTRLSIL.